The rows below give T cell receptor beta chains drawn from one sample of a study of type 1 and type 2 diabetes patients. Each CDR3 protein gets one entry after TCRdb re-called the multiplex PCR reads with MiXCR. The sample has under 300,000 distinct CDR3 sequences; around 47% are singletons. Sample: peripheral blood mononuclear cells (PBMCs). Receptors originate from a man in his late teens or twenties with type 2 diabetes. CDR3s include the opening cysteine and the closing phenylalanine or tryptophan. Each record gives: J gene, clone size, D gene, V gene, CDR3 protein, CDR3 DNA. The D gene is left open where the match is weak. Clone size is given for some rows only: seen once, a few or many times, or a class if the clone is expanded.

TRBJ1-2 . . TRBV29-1 CSVSGGQNYGYTF TGCAGCGTTTCGGGGGGCCAAAACTATGGCTACACCTTC
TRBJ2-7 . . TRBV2 CASHRRGTVSSYEQYF TGTGCCAGCCATAGGAGGGGAACAGTTTCGTCCTACGAGCAGTACTTC
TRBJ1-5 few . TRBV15 CATSRDLGVGQPQHF TGTGCCACCAGCAGAGATCTAGGGGTGGGTCAGCCCCAGCATTTT
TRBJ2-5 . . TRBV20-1 CSARWGMEETQYF TGCAGTGCTAGATGGGGGATGGAAGAGACCCAGTACTTC
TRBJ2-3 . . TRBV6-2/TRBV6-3 CASSPDSVVDTQYF TGTGCCAGCAGCCCCGACTCTGTTGTAGATACGCAGTATTTT
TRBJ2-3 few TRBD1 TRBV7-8 CASSPAGQGKYF TGTGCCAGCAGCCCAGCAGGACAGGGGAAGTATTTT
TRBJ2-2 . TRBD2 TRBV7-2 CASSSGDSGMHGELFF TGTGCCAGCAGCTCCGGTGATAGCGGGATGCACGGGGAGCTGTTTTTT
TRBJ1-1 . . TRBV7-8 CASSLALLPGVEAFF TGTGCCAGCAGCTTAGCGCTCCTTCCGGGGGTTGAAGCTTTCTTT
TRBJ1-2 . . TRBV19 CASSMDGGQNYGYTF TGTGCCAGTAGTATGGACGGTGGACAGAACTATGGCTACACCTTC
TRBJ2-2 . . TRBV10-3 CAISVLPPDPNTGELFF TGTGCCATCAGTGTTCTTCCCCCGGATCCGAACACCGGGGAGCTGTTTTTT
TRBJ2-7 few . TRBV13 CASSVAPALSYEQYF TGTGCCAGCAGCGTAGCGCCCGCCCTCTCCTACGAGCAGTACTTC
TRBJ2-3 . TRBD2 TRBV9 CASSPSGGGTAPTDTQYF TGTGCCAGCAGCCCGTCGGGGGGGGGGACCGCACCCACAGATACGCAGTATTTT
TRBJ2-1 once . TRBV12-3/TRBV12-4 CASSLGLARGNEQFF TGTGCCAGCAGTTTAGGCCTAGCAAGGGGCAATGAGCAGTTCTTC
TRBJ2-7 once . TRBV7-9 CASSLAIGDYEQCF TGTGCCAGCAGCTTAGCGATAGGCGACTACGAGCAGTGCTTC
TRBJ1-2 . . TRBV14 CASSQSRTAYGYTF TGTGCCAGCAGCCAGAGTAGGACAGCCTATGGCTACACCTTC
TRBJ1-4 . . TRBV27 CASSHLPGTVEKLFF TGTGCCAGCAGCCACCTTCCCGGGACGGTGGAAAAACTGTTTTTT
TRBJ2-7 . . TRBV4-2 CASSQDSGMVGEQYF TGTGCCAGCAGCCAAGATTCAGGGATGGTTGGAGAGCAGTACTTC
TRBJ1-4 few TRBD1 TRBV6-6 CASSSRRDSNEKLFF TGTGCCAGCAGCTCTAGGAGGGACAGTAATGAAAAACTGTTTTTT
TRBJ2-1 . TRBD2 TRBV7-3 CASSPGGAGSYIYNEQFF TGTGCCAGCAGCCCCGGGGGGGCGGGGTCTTACATCTACAATGAGCAGTTCTTC
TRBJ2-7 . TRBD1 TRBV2 CASTPRGGREQYF TGTGCCAGCACCCCTAGAGGGGGCCGCGAGCAGTACTTC
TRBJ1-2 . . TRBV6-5 CASIPSWADSYGYTF TGTGCCAGCATACCGTCTTGGGCGGATAGCTATGGCTACACCTTC
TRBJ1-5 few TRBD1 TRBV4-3 CASSQGTDRQPQHF TGCGCCAGCAGCCAGGGGACAGACCGACAGCCCCAACATTTT
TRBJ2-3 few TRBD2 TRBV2 CASSDLAGGPVTDTQYF TGTGCCAGCAGTGACCTAGCGGGGGGACCAGTCACAGATACGCAGTATTTT
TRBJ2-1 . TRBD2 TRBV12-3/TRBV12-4 CASSFLGLAGESEQFF TGTGCCAGCAGTTTCCTGGGACTAGCGGGAGAAAGTGAGCAGTTCTTC
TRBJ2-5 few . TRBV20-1 CSARDREGETQYF TGCAGTGCTAGGGACAGGGAGGGAGAGACCCAGTACTTC
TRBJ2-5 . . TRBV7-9 CASSLGVTLGMEETQYF TGTGCCAGCAGCTTAGGGGTGACCTTGGGGATGGAGGAGACCCAGTACTTC
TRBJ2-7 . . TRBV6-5 CASRGANEQYF TGTGCCAGCAGGGGGGCGAACGAGCAGTACTTC
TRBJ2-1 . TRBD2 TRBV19 CASSITPLAELYNEQFF TGTGCCAGTAGTATTACCCCACTAGCGGAACTATACAATGAGCAGTTCTTC
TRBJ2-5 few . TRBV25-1 CASSGGQGLGKETQYF TGTGCCAGCAGTGGGGGACAGGGACTAGGAAAAGAGACCCAGTACTTC
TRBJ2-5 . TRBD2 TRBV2 CASKSGDLGETQYF TGTGCCAGTAAAAGCGGGGACCTTGGGGAGACCCAGTACTTC
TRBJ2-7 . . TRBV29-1 CSVGVYYEQYF TGCAGCGTGGGGGTCTACTACGAGCAGTACTTC
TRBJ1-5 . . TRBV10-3 CAINESTDNQPQHF TGTGCCATCAATGAGTCAACAGACAATCAGCCCCAGCATTTT
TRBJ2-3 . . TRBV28 CASSRMLGNTDTQYF TGTGCCAGCAGCCGAATGTTGGGGAACACAGATACGCAGTATTTT
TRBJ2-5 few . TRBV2 CASRAYETQYF TGTGCCAGCAGGGCTTATGAGACCCAGTACTTC
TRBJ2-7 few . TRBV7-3 CASSPTGPASYEQYF TGTGCCAGCAGCCCAACAGGACCCGCCTCCTACGAGCAGTACTTC
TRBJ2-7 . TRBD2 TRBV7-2 CASSSTSGISYEQYF TGTGCCAGCAGCTCTACTAGCGGGATCTCCTACGAGCAGTACTTC
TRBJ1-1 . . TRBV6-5 CASSYSQDLNTEAFF TGTGCCAGCAGTTACTCTCAGGACTTGAACACTGAAGCTTTCTTT
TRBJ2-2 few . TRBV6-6 CASSYIGGTGELFF TGTGCCAGCAGTTACATCGGGGGCACCGGGGAGCTGTTTTTT
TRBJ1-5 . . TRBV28 CASIRQVNQPQHF TGTGCCAGCATCAGGCAGGTCAATCAGCCCCAGCATTTT
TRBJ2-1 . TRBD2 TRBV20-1 CSAREAAGGFRGQFF TGCAGTGCTAGGGAAGCAGCGGGAGGGTTTAGGGGGCAGTTCTTC